This T cell receptor beta chain comes out of a study of T cells in Graves' hyperthyroidism and ophthalmopathy. Every diagnosis used clinical symptoms, serum thyroxine and TRAb, thyroid ultrasound and orbital computed tomography. Germline V CDR1 and CDR2: SGDLS, YYNGEE. The CDR3 extends over 15 amino acids. V gave up 3 bases and J gave up 6 bases, with 17 bases separating them. TCR beta CDR3 regions were amplified from RNA. The HTBI primer set was used in a first-round RT-PCR of the TCR CDR3. MiXCR was run by TCRdb on the multiplex PCR reads, yielding one entry per CDR3 protein. The table shows 550,000 to 800,000 distinct CDR3 sequences, with approximately 16% occurring only once.

V gene TRBV9 combines with J gene TRBJ2-3; the D gene is possibly TRBD2 (6 bases). This TCR was recovered from a young man with Graves' hyperthyroidism. What was sequenced was blood. The CDR3 DNA is TGTGCCAGCAGCGGCCGGGACTCATCCCCGGATACGCAGTATTTT. It yields the protein CASSGRDSSPDTQYF. The variable domain in full, completed from reference TRBV9 and TRBJ2-3, reads DSGVTQTPKHLITATGQRVTLRCSPRSGDLSVYWYQQSLDQGLQFLIQYYNGEERAKGNILERFSAQQFPDLHSELNLSSLELGDSALYFCASSGRDSSPDTQYFGPGTRLTVL.